Listed here is a single T cell receptor (beta chain). The antigen remains unidentified. CDR3 length: 13 residues. Trimming cost V 5 bases and J 1 base, with 8 bases left between them. Germline lookup yields CDR1 SGHAT and CDR2 FQNNGV. Sequencing was performed with immunoSEQ multiplex PCR; in TCRdb, only in-frame clones are kept and a portion is missing. The sample lists about 120,000 clones, approximately 89% occurring once. The data stem from a study of T cell responses to AZD1222 COVID-19 vaccine. The overall study: Analyses pooled second doses at about 4 or about 12 weeks.

Study conclusions and caveats: The reported proportion of spike-specific TCRs targeting unmutated variant regions was nearly half.

The chain couples TRBV11-2 to TRBJ1-2; no clear D. The sequence derives from an adult in good health. This sample comprised peripheral blood, obtained on day 0 of AZD1222 vaccination. CDR3 sequence reads: CASSRQDNYGYTF. Here the CDR3 DNA reads TGTGCCAGCAGCCGACAAGATAACTATGGCTACACCTTC.